This T cell receptor (beta chain) was sequenced in a study of post-analysis software for immune sequencing data. Background on the study: Some patients lacked subtype; others had relapsing-remitting, secondary progressive or progressive-relapsing disease.

Each TCR beta cDNA library carried unique molecular identifiers. TCRdb analysed the PCR reads with MiXCR anew, one entry per CDR3 protein. The sample consists of about 770,000 distinct CDR3 sequences, just over 45% of them appearing once. Study results and limitations: Controls had lower frequencies than patients of five or six TRBV segments, which included TRBV5-6, TRBV5-1 and TRBV20-1.

The length of the CDR3 is 18 residues. The germline V gene encodes CDR1 SGHVS and CDR2 FNYEAQ. Trimming shortened V by 1 base and J by 4 bases, and 22 bases separated the two germline ends. Comment on this clonotype: The antigen remains unidentified.

What was sequenced was blood. The TCR comes from a girl aged 5-17 years with multiple sclerosis. The chain combines TRBV7-6 with TRBJ1-1; maybe TRBD1 (5 bases). The CDR3 sequence: CASSLVAAREGPGTEAFF. CDR3 in DNA: TGTGCCAGCAGCTTAGTAGCGGCGCGCGAGGGGCCAGGCACTGAAGCTTTCTTT.